This entry lists 8 T cell receptor beta chains sequenced from one sample in a study of T cell responses to AZD1222 COVID-19 vaccine. TCRdb keeps only in-frame clones here, not all; method: immunoSEQ multiplex PCR. The table has around 190,000 clones, approximately 91% seen once. This sample comprised peripheral blood, obtained 28 days after the second AZD1222 dose. These receptors all come from an adult who received the AZD1222 COVID-19 vaccine.

The chain links TRBV5-1 to TRBJ1-6, with 7 bases fitting TRBD1. After removal of 2 bases from V and 10 bases from J, the junction contained 6 bases not matched to a gene. Germline V gene data show CDR1 as SGHRS and CDR2 as YFSETQ. The CDR3 runs 14 residues. CDR3 residues: CASSLEGADSPLHF. The CDR3 nucleotides are TGCGCCAGCAGCTTAGAGGGGGCGGACTCACCCCTCCACTTT.

The chain links TRBV11-2 to TRBJ1-3; 8 bases are a match to TRBD1. CDR1 is SGHAT, CDR2 FQNNGV, per germline. The junction had 10 bases not matched to a gene; V was cut back by 5 bases and J by 4 bases. CDR3 size: 16 residues. CDR3 sequence reads: CASSPQTGVAGNTIYF. Here the CDR3 DNA reads TGTGCCAGCAGCCCCCAGACAGGGGTGGCCGGAAACACCATATATTTT.

This clone has just one count. This rearrangement joins TRBV2 to TRBJ2-1; 9 bases fit TRBD2. There are 14 residues in the CDR3. After removal of 6 bases from V and 8 bases from J, the junction contained 8 bases not matched to a gene. Germline V gene sequence: CDR1 SNHLY, CDR2 FYNNEI. CDR3 DNA: TGTGCCAGCAGGGCGGGAGGGCCGGAATATGAGCAGTTCTTC. It translates to CASRAGGPEYEQFF.

The V and J genes are TRBV4-2 and TRBJ2-7; the D is unclear. Germline loops: CDR1 LGHNA, CDR2 YNFKEQ. This CDR3 region has 16 residues. Trimming stripped 0 bases from V and 0 bases from J, with 12 bases between. This CDR3 reads CASSQDLATNSYEQYF. The CDR3 DNA reads as TGTGCCAGCAGCCAAGATTTGGCGACAAACTCCTACGAGCAGTACTTC.

The rearrangement uses TRBV24-1 and TRBJ2-1; tentatively, D is TRBD1 (5 bases). The CDR3 contains 14 residues. CDR1 is KGHDR, CDR2 SFDVKD, per germline. Trimming stripped 5 bases from V and 8 bases from J, with 15 bases between. CDR3 protein: CATSGPDTGDEQFF. The CDR3 nucleotides read TGTGCCACCAGTGGCCCGGACACTGGGGATGAGCAGTTCTTC.

The V call is TRBV10-3, the J call TRBJ2-3; TRBD1 might be the D (5 bases). Germline CDR1 and CDR2: ENHRY and SYGVKD. The CDR3 runs 12 residues. V was clipped by 10 bases and J by 5 bases, with 13 bases between them. The CDR3 loop is CATQGAGDTQYF. The CDR3 DNA sequence: TGTGCCACGCAAGGGGCCGGAGATACGCAGTATTTT.

This clone was found once. V gene TRBV7-9 combines with J gene TRBJ1-2; 10 bases align to TRBD1. The V segment lost 5 bases and the J segment 8 bases; nucleotides outside the gene matches: 11. The CDR3 is made up of 15 amino acids. Germline V CDR1 and CDR2: SEHNR, FQNEAQ (reference sequence). The DNA for the CDR3 is TGTGCCAGCAGCCTTAAACGGGACAGGGGAAACGGCTACACCTTC. Translation: CASSLKRDRGNGYTF.

V and J are TRBV12-2 and TRBJ2-1; TRBD2, the table's D call, was not compared with the DNA. TRBV12-2 is noted as a pseudogene. The CDR3 is 16 residues long. Here the CDR3 reads CASRSGRLAGYNEQFF. The CDR3 nucleotides read TGTGCAAGTCGCTCGGGGCGCCTAGCGGGATATAATGAGCAGTTCTTC.